This TCR beta chain was captured in a study of shared clonotypes between healthy human individuals. Worth noting for this clone: Its specificity is unknown.

Sorted-subset replicate PCRs used roughly 220 ng DNA, approximately 27,000 T cell genomes. The data were produced by immunoSEQ multiplex PCR, yet TCRdb's version contains in-frame clones alone and is incomplete. The data contain a few million clones, more than 80% of them seen just once; the ten biggest clones take up under 0.45%. Trimming at V came to 2 bases and at J to 5 bases, leaving 11 bases not matched to a gene. This CDR3 region has 17 residues. CDR1 is GTSNPN, CDR2 SVGIG, per germline (reference sequence). Study-wide findings and caveats: As a rule, naive subsets had a larger estimated richness than memory subsets. Researchers sampled only blood; tissue repertoires likely differ.

Sequencing was carried out using naive CD4+ T cells from PBMCs. Noted subset: CD45RA+ positively selected. This TCR derives from a man between 18 and 35 years old in good health. Some clones in this sample may be carry-over from other donors' samples. The rearrangement joins TRBV30 to TRBJ2-7, with TRBD2 matching over 14 bases. Here the CDR3 reads CAWSTRLAGGRSHEQYF. Written as DNA, the CDR3 is TGTGCCTGGAGTACGAGACTAGCGGGAGGGCGATCCCACGAGCAGTACTTC.